The rows below give T cell receptor beta chains drawn from one sample of a study of blood T cell repertoires in COVID-19. Profiled with immunoSEQ multiplex PCR; TCRdb holds only in-frame clones, not every one. Of fewer than 350,000 clones detected, around 90% appear once; the ten largest clones hold about 1.7%. Sequences were obtained from PBMCs or T cells enriched from blood (not recorded which). These receptors were taken from a woman aged 18 to 35 with acute COVID-19. CDR3s include the opening cysteine and the closing phenylalanine or tryptophan. Each record gives: clone size, D gene, V gene, J gene, CDR3 DNA, CDR3 protein. The D gene is left open where the match is weak. Part of the rows lack a size; the others show once, few, many or a class for expanded clones.

-	TRBD2	TRBV5-4	TRBJ2-5	TGTGCCAGCAGCTTGACTAGCGGGAGGGAAGAGACCCAGTACTTC	CASSLTSGREETQYF
-	TRBD1	TRBV5-3	TRBJ1-2	TGTGCCAGAAGCGACGGACAGGGAAATGGCTACACCTTC	CARSDGQGNGYTF
once	-	TRBV7-6	TRBJ1-3	TGTGCCAGCAGCTTAGAGGGGGGGAGCTCTGGAAACACCATATATTTT	CASSLEGGSSGNTIYF
-	-	TRBV18	TRBJ2-7	TGTGCCAGCTCACCCCCGGTCCAGCGCTCGGACGAGCAGTACTTC	CASSPPVQRSDEQYF
-	-	TRBV19	TRBJ1-1	TGTGCCAGTAGTATCGAGGACACGACAAGACAGAACACTGAAGCTTTCTTT	CASSIEDTTRQNTEAFF
-	-	TRBV28	TRBJ2-1	TGTGCCAGCAGTTTAACCCTCCGCAGGGATGAGCAGTTCTTC	CASSLTLRRDEQFF
-	TRBD1	TRBV10-2	TRBJ1-2	TGCGCCAGCAGTGACCGGGGACAGTCCTATGGCTACACCTTC	CASSDRGQSYGYTF
-	-	TRBV30	TRBJ1-1	TGTGCCTTACAGAATCTCATGAACACTGAAGCTTTCTTT	CALQNLMNTEAFF
-	TRBD2	TRBV27	TRBJ2-1	TGTGCCAGCAGACCACCGGGACTAGCGTCCAATGAGCAGTTCTTC	CASRPPGLASNEQFF
-	TRBD2	TRBV19	TRBJ2-1	TGTGCCAGTAGTTGGGGGAGGGGACTATACAATGAGCAGTTCTTC	CASSWGRGLYNEQFF
-	TRBD2	TRBV4-3	TRBJ2-6	TGCGCCCCAGCTCGGGGGGGCAGCTCTGGGGCCAACGTCCTGACTTTC	CAPARGGSSGANVLTF
-	-	TRBV28	TRBJ2-7	TGTGCCAGCAGGCTCCAGGGTACCTTCTACGAGCAGTACTTC	CASRLQGTFYEQYF
once	-	TRBV24-1	TRBJ2-7	TGTGCCACCAGCGTCGGGAGCTCCTACGAGCAGTACTTC	CATSVGSSYEQYF
-	TRBD2	TRBV7-9	TRBJ2-1	TGTGCCAGCAGCTCTAGAAAAGGACTAGCGGGAGGCCACAATGAGCAGTTCTTC	CASSSRKGLAGGHNEQFF
once	TRBD2	TRBV2	TRBJ2-1	TGTGCCAGCAGCCCATCCCTAGCGGGAGGGCCTAGTGAGCAGTTCTTC	CASSPSLAGGPSEQFF
-	-	TRBV18	TRBJ2-7	TGTGCCAGCTCACCCTCCGTAGTGGGAGAGGCCTACGAGCAGTACTTC	CASSPSVVGEAYEQYF
-	TRBD1	TRBV7-9	TRBJ1-2	TGTGCCAGCAGCTTAGGGGGGACAGGGTATGGCTACACCTTC	CASSLGGTGYGYTF
-	TRBD1	TRBV15	TRBJ1-4	TGTGCCACCAGGAAAGGACAGGGTGGGAGTCTTAATGAAAAACTGTTTTTT	CATRKGQGGSLNEKLFF
-	-	TRBV6-5	TRBJ2-2	TGTGCCAGCAGGGTGGTCAGGGGGGAGACCGGGGAGCTGTTTTTT	CASRVVRGETGELFF
-	-	TRBV6-4	TRBJ2-7	TGTGCCAGCAGTGACCCCCAGGTGGGTGAGCAGTACTTC	CASSDPQVGEQYF
-	-	TRBV7-9	TRBJ1-6	TGTGCCAGCAGCGCTAACTCGGGAGATAATTCACCCCTCCACTTT	CASSANSGDNSPLHF
-	TRBD1	TRBV7-2	TRBJ1-1	TGTGCCAGCAGCGCCTTCACAGGGGTGGGCTCTGAAGCTTTCTTT	CASSAFTGVGSEAFF
-	-	TRBV7-9	TRBJ1-3	TGTGCCAGCAGCTTAGTCGTTAAAAAAGGACAGTCTGGAAACACCATATATTTT	CASSLVVKKGQSGNTIYF
-	TRBD1	TRBV6-1	TRBJ1-5	TGTGCCAGCAGTGATCTATTTGGGACAGGGGCGAATCAGCCCCAGCATTTT	CASSDLFGTGANQPQHF
-	-	TRBV7-9	TRBJ2-3	TGTGCCAGCAGCTTCGGGGGAGGCACCTTTAGCACAGATACGCAGTATTTT	CASSFGGGTFSTDTQYF
-	-	TRBV7-9	TRBJ2-3	TGTGCCAGCAGCTTAGTGACGGGGTACACAGATACGCAGTATTTT	CASSLVTGYTDTQYF
-	TRBD1	TRBV7-9	TRBJ1-4	TGTGCCAGCAGCTTATTACAGGGGCGTAATGAAAAACTGTTTTTT	CASSLLQGRNEKLFF
-	-	TRBV18	TRBJ2-1	TGTGCCAGCTCCGGGGAGTTATCCTACAATGAGCAGTTCTTC	CASSGELSYNEQFF
-	TRBD1	TRBV6-1	TRBJ1-4	TGTGCCAGCAGTGAACCCCCAAAGGGGGCGAGAGAAAAACTGTTTTTT	CASSEPPKGAREKLFF
-	TRBD1	TRBV3-1/TRBV3-2	TRBJ2-1	TGTGCCAGCAGCCAATTCCAAGGTTCAGGAAGGGGGCTAAACAATGAGCAGTTCTTC	CASSQFQGSGRGLNNEQFF
once	TRBD1	TRBV7-9	TRBJ2-5	TGTGCCAGCAGAAAACAGGGGGCTGGCGGAGAGACCCAGTACTTC	CASRKQGAGGETQYF
-	TRBD2	TRBV20-1	TRBJ2-1	TGCAGTGCTAGTAGGCTAGCGGGGAATTCCTACAATGAGCAGTTCTTC	CSASRLAGNSYNEQFF
-	TRBD2	TRBV27	TRBJ2-1	TGTGCCAGCAGTCTCTCTAGCGGGAGGGCCGTCAATGAGCAGTTCTTC	CASSLSSGRAVNEQFF
-	-	TRBV9	TRBJ2-1	TGTGCCAGCAGCAGATCGACAAACTACAATGAGCAGTTCTTC	CASSRSTNYNEQFF
-	TRBD1	TRBV18	TRBJ1-1	TGTGCCAGCTCACCTAGGACAGGGCGGAACACTGAAGCTTTCTTT	CASSPRTGRNTEAFF
-	-	TRBV6-6	TRBJ2-7	TGTGCCAGCAGTTACCATGGGCAGGGCTACTACGAGCAGTACTTC	CASSYHGQGYYEQYF
-	-	TRBV4-1	TRBJ2-7	TGCGCCAGCAGCCAAGTACCTCAGGGTTCCTACGAGCAGTACTTC	CASSQVPQGSYEQYF
-	TRBD2	TRBV6-5	TRBJ2-7	TGTGCCAGCAGTTACTCTAGCGGGGGGGAGTACGAGCAGTACTTC	CASSYSSGGEYEQYF
-	TRBD1	TRBV7-2	TRBJ2-7	TGTGCCAGCAGCTTAAGGCAAGACAGGGCGGCCGCCTACGAGCAGTACTTC	CASSLRQDRAAAYEQYF
-	-	TRBV20-1	TRBJ1-2	TGCAGTGCTAGGACAGCCTATGGCTACACCTTC	CSARTAYGYTF